The clone carrying this TCR beta chain was detected a few times. Antigen specificity is unknown. This specimen belongs to a study of cytomegalovirus exposure and HLA in healthy donors. PCR involved 60 Vbeta and 13 Jbeta primers. Only in-frame clones appear in the TCRdb table, and some are missing; sequencing was by immunoSEQ multiplex PCR. Of 150,000 to 200,000 clones in the sample, around 68% were seen once. General observations from the study: Diagnosis of cytomegalovirus status made by the classifier reportedly showed high specificity and sensitivity.

The germline V gene encodes CDR1 MGHDK and CDR2 SYGVNS. V was cut by 7 bases and J by 0 bases, with 19 bases left in between. The CDR3 has 18 residues. The source is a man in his forties in good health and CMV-seronegative. The chain links TRBV25-1 to TRBJ1-6; D is undetermined. The sequencing sample was made of PBMCs. CDR3 sequence: CASIRLGPSLSYNSPLHF. In DNA, the CDR3 is TGTGCCAGCATACGGCTGGGCCCTTCCCTCTCCTATAATTCACCCCTCCACTTT.